The 32 T cell receptor beta chains below were found in one sample sequenced in a study of T cell changes during pregnancy in multiple sclerosis. Assay: immunoSEQ multiplex PCR; the TCRdb copy retains only in-frame clones and omits some. The data contain tens of thousands of clones, roughly 90% of them singletons. Here the sequenced sample was CD4+ T cells from peripheral blood mononuclear cells, taken before pregnancy. All receptors come from a female donor with multiple sclerosis, enrolled in a pregnancy study.

J is TRBJ1-1 and V is TRBV5-1; possible D gene TRBD1, 5 bases. This CDR3 is built from 16 residues. The V gene's germline CDR1 is SGHRS and CDR2 YFSETQ. V lost 0 bases and J 1 base, leaving 13 bases between the germline ends. CDR3 region: CASSLDGVQGNTEAFF. CDR3 bases: TGCGCCAGCAGCTTGGATGGTGTTCAGGGGAACACTGAAGCTTTCTTT.

The chain carries TRBV5-1 and TRBJ2-1, with 9 bases lining up with TRBD1. The CDR3 has 16 amino acids. Losses at the gene ends were 4 bases for V and 5 bases for J; bases not matched to a gene: 10. Germline lookup yields CDR1 SGHRS and CDR2 YFSETQ. The CDR3 bases are TGCGCCAGCAGCCCCAGGGCGACAGGGGGGAACAATGAGCAGTTCTTC. This encodes CASSPRATGGNNEQFF.

The chain joins TRBV2 to TRBJ1-6; TRBD1 might be the D (5 bases). The CDR3 loop spans 14 amino acids. Between the trimmed V and J ends, which lost 7 bases and 7 bases, there was a span of 14 bases. Germline V gene sequence: CDR1 SNHLY, CDR2 FYNNEI. The CDR3 bases are TGTGCCAGCATCCGGGGGTTTAGGAATTCACCCCTCCACTTT. Translating gives CASIRGFRNSPLHF.

The rearrangement uses TRBV6-1 and TRBJ2-7, with 14 positions matching TRBD2. Losses at the gene ends were 6 bases for V and 5 bases for J; bases not matched to a gene: 6. The germline V gene has CDR1 MNHNS and CDR2 SASEGT. CDR3 length equals 15 residues. The CDR3 here is CASRPGLAGGDEQYF. The DNA of the CDR3 is TGTGCCAGCAGGCCCGGACTAGCGGGAGGCGACGAGCAGTACTTC.

The rearrangement links TRBV27 to TRBJ1-2; 9 bases align to TRBD1. Germline assignment: CDR1 MNHEY and CDR2 SMNVEV (reference sequence). CDR3 length equals 15 residues. Losses at the gene ends were 2 bases for V and 4 bases for J; bases not matched to a gene: 5. This chain's CDR3 is CASSLLDRGSYGYTF. As DNA, the CDR3 is TGTGCCAGCAGTTTACTGGACAGGGGCTCCTATGGCTACACCTTC.

The rearrangement links TRBV19 to TRBJ1-5, with D uncertain. The CDR3 has 13 amino acids. The V end was cut by 6 bases, the J end by 4 bases, with 10 bases between. The germline gives CDR1 LNHDA, CDR2 SQIVND (reference sequence). The CDR3 DNA follows: TGTGCCAGTAGCCCTTACGGGAATCAGCCCCAGCATTTT. Residues: CASSPYGNQPQHF.

This chain joins TRBV2 and TRBJ2-1, with D possibly matching TRBD2 (5 bases). Germline-derived CDR1 and CDR2 are SNHLY and FYNNEI. This CDR3 has 13 residues. Trimming took 7 bases from V and 7 from J, leaving 14 bases between them. Here the CDR3 DNA reads TGTGCCAGCAACGAGGAACTAGGGAATGAGCAGTTCTTC. It specifies CASNEELGNEQFF.

V and J are TRBV9 and TRBJ2-3, with D possibly matching TRBD2 (5 bases). The germline CDR1 and CDR2 sequences are SGDLS and YYNGEE. V dropped 0 bases and J dropped 0 bases, with 11 bases sitting between them. This CDR3 contains 16 residues. The CDR3 DNA sequence: TGTGCCAGCAGCGTAGTTGGAGGCCGAAGCACAGATACGCAGTATTTT. Residues: CASSVVGGRSTDTQYF.

The V gene is TRBV5-4, the J gene TRBJ2-7, with a possible D match to TRBD1 (6 bases). Trimming stripped 0 bases from V and 1 base from J, with 14 bases between. This CDR3 has 16 residues. Per the germline V gene, CDR1 is SGHNT and CDR2 is YYREEE (reference sequence). The DNA of the CDR3 is TGTGCCAGCAGCTTGGAGGTTGCCAGGGGTTCCTACGAGCAGTACTTC. It codes for CASSLEVARGSYEQYF.

The rearrangement joins TRBV5-6 to TRBJ2-3, with 9 bases fitting TRBD2. Trimming removed 2 bases from V and 4 bases from J; junction bases left unmatched: 14. The CDR3 spans 18 residues. The germline V gene has CDR1 SGHDT and CDR2 YYEEEE. The CDR3 protein is CASSLGLATGVRSDTQYF. In nucleotides, the CDR3 is TGTGCCAGCAGCTTAGGACTAGCGACGGGAGTAAGGTCAGATACGCAGTATTTT.

This chain links TRBV9 with TRBJ1-4; 7 nucleotides line up with TRBD1. This CDR3 has 14 amino acids. Per germline, CDR1 SGDLS and CDR2 YYNGEE. The J segment lost 7 bases and the V segment lost 0 bases, leaving 3 bases of the junction unmatched. In nucleotides, the CDR3 is TGTGCCAGCAGCGTAGGACAGGGAGGTGAAAAACTGTTTTTT. Translated, it gives CASSVGQGGEKLFF.

The rearrangement uses TRBV18 and TRBJ1-3; 9 bases are a match to TRBD1. From germline, CDR1 is KGHSH and CDR2 LQKENI. CDR3 length equals 18 residues. V lost 0 bases to trimming and J lost 1 base; unmatched junction nucleotides: 7. CDR3 in amino acids: CASSPPPWDRDSGNTIYF. The CDR3 nucleotides are TGTGCCAGCTCACCACCTCCCTGGGACAGGGATTCTGGAAACACCATATATTTT.

This chain joins TRBV6-1 and TRBJ1-5; no clear D. CDR3 length: 14 amino acids. Deletions cut 0 bases from V and 1 base from J, with 4 bases between. The germline CDR1 and CDR2 sequences are MNHNS and SASEGT. The CDR3 DNA reads TGTGCCAGCAGTGAAGCACGGAGCAATCAGCCCCAGCATTTT. Encoded protein: CASSEARSNQPQHF.

The V and J genes are TRBV7-2 and TRBJ1-1; 9 bases map to TRBD1. Germline trimming cut 7 bases from V and 5 bases from J; bases unmatched to any gene: 8. This CDR3 spans 14 amino acids. The germline gives CDR1 SGHTA, CDR2 FQGNSA. CDR3 nucleotides: TGTGCCAGCACCTTGGACAGGGGAATAACTGAAGCTTTCTTT. It specifies CASTLDRGITEAFF.

V is TRBV6-5 and J is TRBJ1-5; D unresolved. In germline, CDR1 is MNHEY, CDR2 SVGAGI. The ends were cut back, 0 bases at V and 0 bases at J, with 6 bases in the middle. The CDR3 extends over 15 amino acids. CDR3 DNA: TGTGCCAGCAGTTACTCGAGGTATAGCAATCAGCCCCAGCATTTT. It specifies CASSYSRYSNQPQHF.

This chain joins TRBV7-2 and TRBJ2-1; TRBD1 is a possible D gene (6 bases). This CDR3 region has 15 residues. The V end was cut by 6 bases, the J end by 0 bases, with 12 bases between. Germline CDR1 reads SGHTA; CDR2 reads FQGNSA. The CDR3 coding sequence is TGTGCCAGCAGACTAGACAGGAGCTCCTACAATGAGCAGTTCTTC. Protein: CASRLDRSSYNEQFF.

The count of this clone is one. The J gene is TRBJ2-4, the V gene TRBV6-5; weak D call: TRBD1 (6 bases). There are 16 residues in the CDR3. V dropped 2 bases and J dropped 1 base, with 12 bases sitting between them. Germline assignment: CDR1 MNHEY and CDR2 SVGAGI. The CDR3 sequence: CASSYNRESAKNIQYF. In DNA form, the CDR3 reads TGTGCCAGCAGTTACAACAGGGAATCGGCCAAAAACATTCAGTACTTC.

The chain employs TRBV5-4 and TRBJ1-1; TRBD1 aligns across 9 bases. Germline trimming cut 3 bases from V and 1 base from J; bases unmatched to any gene: 1. This CDR3 region has 14 residues. Germline V CDR1 and CDR2: SGHNT, YYREEE (reference sequence). CDR3 protein: CASSWDRANTEAFF. The CDR3 DNA is TGTGCCAGCAGCTGGGACAGGGCGAACACTGAAGCTTTCTTT.

The genes are TRBV5-1 and TRBJ1-2; 9 bases map to TRBD1. The germline V gene encodes CDR1 SGHRS and CDR2 YFSETQ. V lost 5 bases to trimming and J lost 4 bases; unmatched junction nucleotides: 9. This CDR3 has 15 amino acids. The CDR3 region is CASRSGQGGFYGYTF. The CDR3 bases are TGCGCCAGCAGATCGGGACAGGGCGGCTTCTATGGCTACACCTTC.

The chain combines TRBV10-3 with TRBJ1-5, with D possibly being TRBD1 (6 bases). The germline gives CDR1 ENHRY, CDR2 SYGVKD. This CDR3 comprises 15 residues. The ends were cut back, 2 bases at V and 7 bases at J, with 15 bases in the middle. The CDR3 here is CAISEETGSAQPQHF. For the CDR3, the DNA is TGTGCCATCAGTGAGGAAACAGGGTCTGCGCAGCCCCAGCATTTT.

This chain links TRBV28 with TRBJ1-2; tentative D call: TRBD1 (6 bases). Germline CDR1 reads MDHEN; CDR2 reads SYDVKM. This CDR3 is 15 amino acids long. The V end lost 4 bases, the J end lost 8 bases, and 20 bases lay between the germline ends. CDR3 amino acids: CASSSPGGSLGGYTF. CDR3 nucleotides: TGTGCCAGCAGTTCCCCGGGGGGCTCCCTGGGAGGCTACACCTTC.

This chain joins TRBV6-5 and TRBJ1-3, with 9 bases lining up with TRBD1. V was pared by 6 bases and J by 2 bases, with 5 bases of the junction left unmatched. CDR1 and CDR2 (germline): MNHEY, SVGAGI. This CDR3 is built from 15 residues. The DNA for the CDR3 is TGTGCCAGCAGAGACGGACAGGGGCCTGGAAACACCATATATTTT. Translating gives CASRDGQGPGNTIYF.

J is TRBJ1-1 and V is TRBV5-1, with D perhaps TRBD1 (6 bases). Trimming took 4 bases from V and 0 from J, leaving 10 bases between them. CDR1 is SGHRS, CDR2 YFSETQ, per germline. The length of the CDR3 is 14 residues. CDR3 sequence: CASSIGGMNTEAFF. The CDR3 DNA reads TGCGCCAGCAGCATAGGGGGAATGAACACTGAAGCTTTCTTT.

V is TRBV5-1 and J is TRBJ1-6; 8 bases are shared with TRBD1. Germline V gives CDR1 SGHRS, CDR2 YFSETQ. The V segment lost 4 bases and the J segment 12 bases; nucleotides outside the gene matches: 15. The CDR3 is made up of 16 amino acids. Here the CDR3 DNA reads TGCGCCAGCAGCGTACAGGGGGGCCCCGGGAGAGGACCCCTCCACTTT. This gives the protein CASSVQGGPGRGPLHF.

This clone was observed a handful of times. V usage is TRBV5-1 and J usage is TRBJ2-2; 9 positions agree with TRBD1. V shed 4 bases, J shed 4 bases, and the junction held 8 bases outside the gene matches. The germline V gene encodes CDR1 SGHRS and CDR2 YFSETQ. This CDR3 has 16 residues. The CDR3 region is CASSHRTGESTGELFF. The CDR3 coding sequence is TGCGCCAGCAGCCACCGGACAGGGGAGAGCACCGGGGAGCTGTTTTTT.

V is TRBV30 and J is TRBJ2-7, with 9 bases lining up with TRBD1. There are 13 residues in the CDR3. Germline loops: CDR1 GTSNPN, CDR2 SVGIG (reference sequence). The CDR3 spells CACPGQGPYEQYF. CDR3 bases: TGTGCTTGCCCGGGACAGGGTCCCTACGAGCAGTACTTC. Drawing the rest from reference TRBV30 and TRBJ2-7, the complete variable domain is SQTIHQWPATLVQPVGSPLSLECTVEGTSNPNLYWYRQAAGRGLQLLFYSVGIGQISSEVPQNLSASRPQDRQFILSSKKLLLSDSGFYLCACPGQGPYEQYFGPGTRLTVT.

The J gene is TRBJ1-2, the V gene TRBV21-1; the table's D call TRBD1 went unverified against the DNA. TRBV21-1 is designated a pseudogene. The length of the CDR3 is 13 residues. The CDR3 DNA is TGTGCCAGGGATGACAGGGGGCTGGATGGCTACACCTTC. It yields the protein CARDDRGLDGYTF.

V gene TRBV28 combines with J gene TRBJ2-3, with TRBD2 identical over 11 bases. The CDR3 consists of 15 residues. The ends lost 8 bases at V and 6 bases at J; junction bases unmatched: 10. Germline V gives CDR1 MDHEN, CDR2 SYDVKM. Here the CDR3 reads CASLRVAGGGDTQYF. CDR3 nucleotides: TGTGCCAGCCTCAGGGTAGCGGGAGGGGGGGATACGCAGTATTTT.

This rearrangement joins TRBV5-5 to TRBJ1-2, with 8 bases matching TRBD1. The V gene's germline CDR1 is SGHKS and CDR2 YYEKEE (reference sequence). The junction had 3 bases not matched to a gene; V was cut back by 4 bases and J by 4 bases. The CDR3 totals 13 residues. Here the CDR3 DNA reads TGTGCCAGCAGCCAGACAGGGGCCTATGGCTACACCTTC. Protein: CASSQTGAYGYTF.

The V gene is TRBV6-1, the J gene TRBJ1-4; TRBD1 is a possible D gene (6 bases). Trimming pared 8 bases from V and 1 base from J, leaving 11 bases between. Germline CDR1 MNHNS, CDR2 SASEGT. The CDR3 has 14 residues. CDR3 region: CASDLGGTNEKLFF. CDR3 bases: TGTGCCAGCGACCTAGGGGGAACTAATGAAAAACTGTTTTTT.

The V and J genes are TRBV27 and TRBJ2-7; 7 positions match TRBD1. Trimming took 8 bases from V and 3 from J; bases not matched to a gene: 7. This CDR3 is 13 amino acids long. Germline assignment: CDR1 MNHEY and CDR2 SMNVEV (reference sequence). The CDR3 sequence: CASSGGYRYEQYF. The DNA of the CDR3 is TGTGCCAGCTCAGGGGGTTATCGCTACGAGCAGTACTTC.

This chain joins TRBV2 and TRBJ2-1, with TRBD2 as a possible D gene (5 bases). V was shortened by 5 bases and J by 15 bases, with 17 bases between the two germline ends. Germline CDR1 and CDR2: SNHLY and FYNNEI. The CDR3 is 12 amino acids. CDR3 sequence: CASSPEALMAFF. Here the CDR3 DNA reads TGTGCCAGCAGTCCGGAGGCCCTCATGGCGTTCTTC.